The next 16 T cell receptor beta chains were all read from a single sample in a study of blood T cells in healthy people across ages (dated by TCRdb to 2015 to 2017). Libraries came from 5' RACE. Sequencing relied on an Illumina HiSeq 2500. The second PCR ran for about 7 to 11 cycles and used a J-beta primer mix along with a sample-barcoded 5' primer. The raw public data were reprocessed by TCRdb itself: fastp quality trimming at Q25, MiXCR clonotype calling, in-frame beta chains only. Entries are consolidated by CDR3 protein sequence, retaining the most common genes and DNA. The sample records roughly 1 million distinct CDR3 sequences, under 30% of which are singletons. The top ten constitute approximately 0.71% of the sample. These data also formed part of another study, on T cells of mothers and their children.

Sample: blood. The receptors were sampled from a girl aged 2-10 years in good health.

The V gene is TRBV28, the J gene TRBJ2-5; 8 positions agree with TRBD1. Judging by the DNA end, TRBJ2-7 fits better; the J call may be wrong. Looked up from germline, CDR1 is MDHEN and CDR2 is SYDVKM. The CDR3 loop spans 16 amino acids. The CDR3 DNA follows: TGTGCCAGCAGTGGGGAGAGGGACAGGCGCTCCTACGAGCAGTACTTC. This codes for CASSGERDRRSYEQYF.

This clonotype has only a few counts. The J gene is TRBJ1-2, the V gene TRBV6-5, with D perhaps TRBD1 (5 bases). The germline V gene has CDR1 MNHEY and CDR2 SVGAGI. V lost 2 bases, J lost 6 bases, and 16 bases lay in between. This CDR3 region has 15 residues. The DNA of the CDR3 is TGTGCCAGCAGTTACGAGGTCTCTGGGGGACATGGCTACACCTTC. Its protein product is CASSYEVSGGHGYTF.

The J gene is TRBJ2-1, the V gene TRBV7-9; 7 bases line up with TRBD2. Germline loops: CDR1 SEHNR, CDR2 FQNEAQ (reference sequence). The CDR3 contains 15 residues. J was trimmed by 3 bases and V by 8 bases; bases with no gene match: 10. For the CDR3, the DNA is TGTGCCAGCGGCCCCCTAGGACTAGACTACAATGAGCAGTTCTTC. Its translation is CASGPLGLDYNEQFF.

In its sample, this clonotype was seen a few times. J is TRBJ2-2 and V is TRBV6-4; TRBD1 aligns across 7 bases. The V gene's germline CDR1 is MRHNA and CDR2 SNTAGT. This CDR3 is built from 14 residues. With 11 bases clipped from V and 3 bases from J, the junction kept 9 bases outside the gene matches. The CDR3 loop reads CACRDRADTGELFF. CDR3 nucleotides: TGTGCCTGCCGCGACAGGGCCGACACCGGGGAGCTGTTTTTT.

Concerning this clonotype itself: Germline and junction disagree at one end, which may indicate a read error. The V gene is TRBV25-1, the J gene TRBJ2-6; D is unclear. This CDR3 has 16 amino acids. The germline V gene has CDR1 MGHDK and CDR2 SYGVNS. CDR3 region: CASSDGTSSGANVLTF. DNA of the CDR3: TGCGCCAGCAGTGACGGTACATCCTCTGGGGCCAACGTCCTGACTTTC. Full variable domain (remainder filled in from reference TRBV25-1 and TRBJ2-6): EADIYQTPRYLVIGTGKKITLECSQTMGHDKMYWYQQDPGMELHLIHYSYGVNSTEKGDLSSESTVSRIRTEHFPLTLESARPSHTSQYLCASSDGTSSGANVLTFGAGSRLTVL.

This clonotype appeared a few times. CDR3 loop: CASSEEGGENEKLFF. CDR3 DNA: TGTGCCAGCAGTGAAGAAGGAGGGGAAAATGAAAAACTGTTTTTT. This rearrangement joins TRBV2 to TRBJ1-4; D may be TRBD1 (5 bases). Germline-derived CDR1 and CDR2 are SNHLY and FYNNEI. The CDR3 sequence is 15 residues long. V lost 1 base, J lost 5 bases, and 11 bases lay in between. The full variable domain, completed using reference TRBV2 and TRBJ1-4, is EPEVTQTPSHQVTQMGQEVILRCVPISNHLYFYWYRQILGQKVEFLVSFYNNEISEKSEIFDDQFSVERPDGSNFTLKIRSTKLEDSAMYFCASSEEGGENEKLFFGSGTQLSVL.

This chain connects TRBV27 to TRBJ2-1; 9 bases are shared with TRBD2. Germline V gene lookup returns CDR1 MNHEY and CDR2 SMNVEV (reference sequence). V lost 8 bases to trimming and J lost 6 bases; unmatched junction nucleotides: 5. This CDR3 spans 13 amino acids. Here the CDR3 reads CASGIAGVNEQFF. CDR3 sequence (DNA): TGTGCCAGCGGCATAGCGGGAGTCAATGAGCAGTTCTTC.

This chain uses TRBV5-4 with TRBJ2-2; no clear D gene. This CDR3 is 15 amino acids long. The germline CDR1 and CDR2 sequences are SGHNT and YYREEE (reference sequence). The V end was cut by 1 base, the J end by 0 bases, with 7 bases between. This chain's CDR3 is CASSLLDANTGELFF. The CDR3 region has the DNA TGTGCCAGCAGCTTGTTGGACGCGAACACCGGGGAGCTGTTTTTT.

There are a few counts of this clonotype. The chain is built from TRBV7-2 and TRBJ2-5; possibly TRBD1 or TRBD2 for D (5 bases each). The J call may be wrong; the DNA end is better matched by TRBJ2-1. The CDR3 runs 19 residues. In germline, CDR1 is SGHTA, CDR2 FQGNSA. CDR3 nucleotides: TGTGCCAGCAGCTTAGTGGGGGTCCGGTCCTTAACGGGGTACAATGAGCAGTTCTTC. This sequence encodes CASSLVGVRSLTGYNEQFF.

The V gene is TRBV3-1, the J gene TRBJ2-7; no clear D. Between the trimmed V and J ends, which lost 8 bases and 3 bases, there was a span of 11 bases. Per germline, CDR1 LGHDT and CDR2 YNNKEL (reference sequence). CDR3 size: 12 residues. CDR3 coding DNA: TGTGCCAGCTCCCGCATCGGCTACGAGCAGTACTTC. Protein sequence: CASSRIGYEQYF.

This chain connects TRBV27 to TRBJ1-6; TRBD1 agrees at 7 bases. Germline V gene lookup returns CDR1 MNHEY and CDR2 SMNVEV (reference sequence). The CDR3 is made up of 16 amino acids. With 4 bases clipped from V and 7 bases from J, the junction kept 10 bases outside the gene matches. The CDR3 here is CASSSFGQDLNSPLHF. In DNA form, the CDR3 reads TGTGCCAGCAGTTCCTTCGGACAGGATTTGAATTCACCCCTCCACTTT.

The V call is TRBV20-1, the J call TRBJ2-2; TRBD1 is a possible D gene (5 bases). Germline loops: CDR1 DFQATT, CDR2 SNEGSKA (reference sequence). The CDR3 totals 15 residues. The V gene lost 2 bases and the J gene lost 1 base, with 11 bases spanning the gap. The chain's CDR3 is CSARFGAKNTGELFF. CDR3 DNA: TGCAGTGCTAGATTTGGGGCCAAGAACACCGGGGAGCTGTTTTTT.

The CDR3 spells CASSPRSGRDYNEQFF. DNA for the CDR3: TGTGCCAGCAGCCCCCGTAGCGGGAGGGACTACAATGAGCAGTTCTTC. The chain uses TRBV7-9 and TRBJ2-1; 11 bases line up with TRBD2. V trimming: 5 bases; J trimming: 3 bases; junction bases outside the gene matches: 6. The CDR3 sequence is 16 residues long. CDR1 and CDR2 (germline): SEHNR, FQNEAQ (reference sequence). The whole variable domain, filled in from reference TRBV7-9 and TRBJ2-1, reads DTGVSQNPRHKITKRGQNVTFRCDPISEHNRLYWYRQTLGQGPEFLTYFQNEAQLEKSRLLSDRFSAERPKGSFSTLEIQRTEQGDSAMYLCASSPRSGRDYNEQFFGPGTRLTVL.

V is TRBV19 and J is TRBJ2-1; the D is unclear. CDR1 is LNHDA and CDR2 is SQIVND in the germline V gene (reference sequence). V was trimmed by 4 bases and J by 8 bases, leaving 12 bases between them. This CDR3 has 13 amino acids. The CDR3 DNA reads TGTGCCAGTAGTACCACGGGCGTAGATGAGCAGTTCTTC. Amino acids: CASSTTGVDEQFF. Using reference TRBV19 and TRBJ2-1 for the parts outside the CDR3, the full variable domain is DGGITQSPKYLFRKEGQNVTLSCEQNLNHDAMYWYRQDPGQGLRLIYYSQIVNDFQKGDIAEGYSVSREKKESFPLTVTSAQKNPTAFYLCASSTTGVDEQFFGPGTRLTVL.

A few counts support this clonotype. The rearrangement uses TRBV5-1 and TRBJ1-4, with 7 bases that match TRBD1. Per the germline V gene, CDR1 is SGHRS and CDR2 is YFSETQ. CDR3 length: 15 residues. J gave up 3 bases and V 4 bases, and 6 bases lay outside the gene matches. Written as DNA, the CDR3 is TGCGCCAGCAGCCAAGAACAGGGGCCTAATGAAAAACTGTTTTTT. This codes for CASSQEQGPNEKLFF.

The chain is built from TRBV11-1 and TRBJ1-3; D gene uncertain. The CDR3 is 15 residues long. The V gene's germline CDR1 is SGHAT and CDR2 FQDESV (reference sequence). V lost 3 bases, J lost 0 bases, and 9 bases lay in between. CDR3 DNA: TGTGCCAGCAGCTTCGGAGAATACTCTGGAAACACCATATATTTT. Protein product: CASSFGEYSGNTIYF.